These T cell receptor beta chains were read from a single sample in a study of OX40 agonist ivuxolimab in advanced cancers. Sequenced by immunoSEQ multiplex PCR; TCRdb stores in-frame clones only, minus some. The sample records roughly 58,000 clones, 70% to 90% being singletons. The sequencing here drew on CD4+ or CD8+ T cells sorted from blood, taken in a trial of the OX40 agonist ivuxolimab. The receptors stem from an adult with an advanced solid tumor such as melanoma, head and neck, liver or kidney cancer. Both conserved end residues are part of each CDR3. A D gene is named only where the DNA matches it firmly. Clone size is not always given. Where it is, it says once, few, many or a class for expanded clones.

d_call: TRBD1; j_call: TRBJ1-5; v_call: TRBV6-1; clone_size: .; cdr3_aa: CASSDLGQANQPQHF; cdr3_nt: TGTGCCAGCAGTGACCTTGGACAGGCGAATCAGCCCCAGCATTTT
d_call: .; j_call: TRBJ2-7; v_call: TRBV30; clone_size: once; cdr3_aa: CAWARWQGGNEQYF; cdr3_nt: TGTGCCTGGGCCCGTTGGCAGGGGGGAAACGAGCAGTACTTC
d_call: .; j_call: TRBJ2-5; v_call: TRBV2; clone_size: .; cdr3_aa: CASSDLGETQYF; cdr3_nt: TGTGCCAGCAGTGACCTGGGGGAGACCCAGTACTTC
d_call: .; j_call: TRBJ2-1; v_call: TRBV18; clone_size: .; cdr3_aa: CASSPPGRDEQFF; cdr3_nt: TGTGCCAGCTCACCACCCGGTCGCGATGAGCAGTTCTTC
d_call: .; j_call: TRBJ2-6; v_call: TRBV4-2; clone_size: few; cdr3_aa: CASSQAGARANVLTF; cdr3_nt: TGTGCCAGCAGCCAAGCTGGGGCTAGGGCCAACGTCCTGACTTTC
d_call: TRBD1; j_call: TRBJ1-1; v_call: TRBV5-5; clone_size: .; cdr3_aa: CASSLMGQGRIQAFF; cdr3_nt: TGTGCCAGCAGCTTGATGGGACAGGGTAGGATCCAAGCTTTCTTT
d_call: .; j_call: TRBJ1-2; v_call: TRBV14; clone_size: once; cdr3_aa: CASSQERGIYGYTF; cdr3_nt: TGTGCCAGCAGCCAAGAGCGCGGGATCTATGGCTACACCTTC
d_call: .; j_call: TRBJ1-1; v_call: TRBV5-4; clone_size: once; cdr3_aa: CASSLVEGGTEAFF; cdr3_nt: TGTGCCAGCAGCTTGGTGGAAGGGGGCACTGAAGCTTTCTTT
d_call: TRBD2; j_call: TRBJ2-7; v_call: TRBV2; clone_size: .; cdr3_aa: CASSITSVPPGEQYF; cdr3_nt: TGTGCCAGCAGTATCACTAGCGTTCCACCTGGGGAGCAGTACTTC
d_call: .; j_call: TRBJ2-2; v_call: TRBV7-9; clone_size: .; cdr3_aa: CASSPSWGGELFF; cdr3_nt: TGTGCCAGCAGCCCTAGCTGGGGCGGGGAGCTGTTTTTT
d_call: .; j_call: TRBJ2-1; v_call: TRBV30; clone_size: .; cdr3_aa: CAWSAWGGHNEQFF; cdr3_nt: TGTGCCTGGAGTGCGTGGGGAGGACACAATGAGCAGTTCTTC
d_call: .; j_call: TRBJ1-1; v_call: TRBV10-1; clone_size: .; cdr3_aa: CASSTGDTEAFF; cdr3_nt: TGCGCCAGCAGTACGGGGGACACTGAAGCTTTCTTT
d_call: TRBD1; j_call: TRBJ1-2; v_call: TRBV5-1; clone_size: .; cdr3_aa: CASSGTGVRGYTF; cdr3_nt: TGCGCCAGCAGCGGGACAGGGGTTCGTGGCTACACCTTC
d_call: .; j_call: TRBJ1-1; v_call: TRBV5-5; clone_size: .; cdr3_aa: CASSLMGDTEAFF; cdr3_nt: TGTGCCAGCAGCTTGATGGGGGACACTGAAGCTTTCTTT
d_call: .; j_call: TRBJ2-3; v_call: TRBV18; clone_size: .; cdr3_aa: CASSPQDTDTQYF; cdr3_nt: TGTGCCAGCTCACCCCAGGACACAGATACGCAGTATTTT
d_call: .; j_call: TRBJ1-4; v_call: TRBV5-4; clone_size: .; cdr3_aa: CASSSGQSNEKLFF; cdr3_nt: TGTGCCAGCAGCTCCGGACAGAGTAATGAAAAACTGTTTTTT
d_call: .; j_call: TRBJ2-5; v_call: TRBV5-1; clone_size: .; cdr3_aa: CASSLDAGRETQYF; cdr3_nt: TGCGCCAGCAGCTTGGACGCGGGCCGGGAGACCCAGTACTTC
d_call: .; j_call: TRBJ2-5; v_call: TRBV30; clone_size: .; cdr3_aa: CAWSTDNSQETQYF; cdr3_nt: TGTGCCTGGAGTACCGACAACTCCCAAGAGACCCAGTACTTC
d_call: .; j_call: TRBJ2-1; v_call: TRBV7-9; clone_size: .; cdr3_aa: CASSLGTLQYNEQFF; cdr3_nt: TGTGCCAGCAGCTTGGGGACACTACAATACAATGAGCAGTTCTTC
d_call: TRBD1; j_call: TRBJ2-7; v_call: TRBV5-5; clone_size: few; cdr3_aa: CASSEGQGIAAEQYF; cdr3_nt: TGTGCCAGCAGTGAGGGACAGGGAATAGCGGCCGAGCAGTACTTC
d_call: .; j_call: TRBJ1-4; v_call: TRBV14; clone_size: .; cdr3_aa: CASSQDGSVRGGEKLFF; cdr3_nt: TGTGCCAGCAGCCAAGATGGTAGTGTCCGGGGGGGTGAAAAACTGTTTTTT
d_call: .; j_call: TRBJ1-2; v_call: TRBV15; clone_size: .; cdr3_aa: CATSSPDGLRGYTF; cdr3_nt: TGTGCCACCAGCTCCCCGGACGGCCTTCGGGGCTACACCTTC
d_call: .; j_call: TRBJ2-7; v_call: TRBV5-1; clone_size: .; cdr3_aa: CASSQGSDPSWGYF; cdr3_nt: TGCGCCAGCAGCCAAGGTTCGGACCCTTCCTGGGGGTACTTC
d_call: .; j_call: TRBJ2-3; v_call: TRBV11-3; clone_size: .; cdr3_aa: CASSLEAADTQYF; cdr3_nt: TGTGCCAGCAGCTTAGAGGCCGCAGATACGCAGTATTTT
d_call: TRBD1; j_call: TRBJ2-2; v_call: TRBV5-1; clone_size: once; cdr3_aa: CASRKGQHTGELFF; cdr3_nt: TGCGCCAGCAGAAAGGGACAGCACACCGGGGAGCTGTTTTTT
d_call: .; j_call: TRBJ1-5; v_call: TRBV2; clone_size: .; cdr3_aa: CASGRDHSNQPQHF; cdr3_nt: TGTGCCAGCGGCAGGGACCATAGCAATCAGCCCCAGCATTTT
d_call: .; j_call: TRBJ2-6; v_call: TRBV6-5; clone_size: .; cdr3_aa: CASSYSRGSGANVLTF; cdr3_nt: TGTGCCAGCAGTTACTCTAGGGGGTCTGGGGCCAACGTCCTGACTTTC
d_call: TRBD1; j_call: TRBJ1-1; v_call: TRBV5-5; clone_size: .; cdr3_aa: CASSFTGDRGSTEAFF; cdr3_nt: TGTGCCAGCAGCTTTACGGGTGACAGGGGAAGCACTGAAGCTTTCTTT
d_call: .; j_call: TRBJ1-2; v_call: TRBV20-1; clone_size: .; cdr3_aa: CSARDLGYTF; cdr3_nt: TGCAGTGCTAGAGATCTTGGCTACACCTTC